The 9 T cell receptor beta chains in this list originate from one sample, sequenced in a study of blood T cell repertoires in COVID-19. Sequenced by immunoSEQ multiplex PCR; TCRdb stores in-frame clones only, minus some. Found here are about 320,000 clones, 75% to 90% of them singletons; the top ten hold 1.5% to 2%. What was sequenced was PBMCs or T cells enriched from blood (not recorded which). The source is a woman under 40 who had been exposed to COVID-19.

The chain employs TRBV28 and TRBJ2-1, with TRBD1 matching over 8 bases. V gave up 4 bases and J gave up 6 bases; unmatched junction bases: 17. Germline V gene data show CDR1 as MDHEN and CDR2 as SYDVKM. The CDR3 sequence is 18 residues long. CDR3 protein: CASSWTGREGGTSNEQFF. CDR3 nucleotide sequence: TGTGCCAGCAGTTGGACAGGGCGGGAAGGGGGGACGAGCAATGAGCAGTTCTTC. Full variable domain (remainder filled in from reference TRBV28 and TRBJ2-1): DVKVTQSSRYLVKRTGEKVFLECVQDMDHENMFWYRQDPGLGLRLIYFSYDVKMKEKGDIPEGYSVSREKKERFSLILESASTNQTSMYLCASSWTGREGGTSNEQFFGPGTRLTVL.

V is TRBV29-1 and J is TRBJ1-5, with 8 bases that match TRBD1. The CDR3 runs to 12 residues. V dropped 7 bases and J dropped 6; count of bases not matched to a gene: 5. Germline CDR1 and CDR2: SQVTM and ANQGSEA. Here the CDR3 DNA reads TGCAGCGCAGCAGACAGGGGTCAGCCCCAGCATTTT. It translates to CSAADRGQPQHF. Looking up the rest from reference TRBV29-1 and TRBJ1-5 gives the full variable domain: SAVISQKPSRDICQRGTSLTIQCQVDSQVTMMFWYRQQPGQSLTLIATANQGSEATYESGFVIDKFPISRPNLTFSTLTVSNMSPEDSSIYLCSAADRGQPQHFGDGTRLSIL.

The CDR3 sequence: CASSSPGGRNQPQHF. The CDR3 coding sequence is TGTGCCAGCAGTTCTCCAGGGGGCCGCAATCAGCCCCAGCATTTT. The rearrangement links TRBV28 to TRBJ1-5; 8 bases align to TRBD1. Germline CDR1 MDHEN, CDR2 SYDVKM. This CDR3 comprises 15 residues. V dropped 4 bases and J dropped 2; count of bases not matched to a gene: 4.

This clone was detected only once. This chain links TRBV9 with TRBJ1-1; 7 positions match TRBD1. J lost 3 bases, V lost 4 bases, and 9 bases had no gene match. This CDR3 has 15 residues. The germline CDR1 and CDR2 sequences are SGDLS and YYNGEE. The CDR3 DNA follows: TGTGCCAGCAGCTCGGTACCAGGGGGGCACACTGAAGCTTTCTTT. Translation gives CASSSVPGGHTEAFF.

The CDR3 protein is CASSLVRGFSYEQYF. CDR3 sequence (DNA): TGTGCCAGCAGCTTAGTCCGCGGGTTCTCCTACGAGCAGTACTTC. The rearrangement joins TRBV7-2 to TRBJ2-7; the D gene is possibly TRBD2 (5 bases). Germline values: CDR1 SGHTA, CDR2 FQGNSA. The CDR3 contains 15 residues. The V gene lost 1 base and the J gene lost 0 bases, with 10 bases spanning the gap.

This chain links TRBV3-1 (or the pseudogene TRBV3-2) with TRBJ1-2; weak D call: TRBD1 (5 bases). Germline CDR1 reads LGHDT; CDR2 reads YNNKEL (reference sequence). The length of the CDR3 is 14 residues. Trimming pared 4 bases from V and 8 bases from J, leaving 17 bases between. The CDR3 DNA reads TGTGCCAGCAGCCGGGACCGCGGGATAGGCGGCTACACCTTC. Encoded protein: CASSRDRGIGGYTF.

This sequence joins TRBV9 and TRBJ2-6; TRBD2 is a possible D gene (5 bases). Germline V gene data show CDR1 as SGDLS and CDR2 as YYNGEE. Trimming removed 0 bases from V and 0 bases from J, with 19 bases in between. The CDR3 is 20 amino acids. CDR3 coding DNA: TGTGCCAGCAGCGTAGGAGGGATTAACTATGGGAGCTCTGGGGCCAACGTCCTGACTTTC. The encoded protein is CASSVGGINYGSSGANVLTF.

This chain uses TRBV12-5 with TRBJ1-4; D is perhaps TRBD1 (5 bases). The germline gives CDR1 LGHNT, CDR2 FRNRAP. V gave up 1 base and J gave up 6 bases, with 9 bases separating them. CDR3 length: 14 amino acids. CDR3 DNA: TGTGCTAGTGGTTTGGGCAGGGTTGATGAAAAACTGTTTTTT. It is translated as CASGLGRVDEKLFF.

V is TRBV19 and J is TRBJ1-2, with 7 positions matching TRBD1. V lost 6 bases, J lost 0 bases, and 10 bases stayed unmatched. Germline V gene sequence: CDR1 LNHDA, CDR2 SQIVND (reference sequence). This CDR3 is built from 16 residues. CDR3 protein: CASRLLGDSPNYGYTF. The CDR3 DNA reads TGTGCCAGTAGATTGCTAGGGGACAGCCCTAACTATGGCTACACCTTC.